This T cell receptor beta chain was recovered during a study of cytomegalovirus exposure and HLA in healthy donors. The donors belonged to the approximately 120-subject validation cohort, separate from the roughly 650-subject first cohort. V was clipped by 4 bases and J by 8 bases; unmatched bases: 7. The CDR3 sequence is 13 residues long. CDR1 is MNHEY, CDR2 SVGAGI, per germline. Clones were sequenced by immunoSEQ multiplex PCR, and TCRdb holds only the in-frame ones, with some missing. The repertoire consists of over 250,000 clones, with 87% occurring once and the leading ten covering approximately 1.2%.

This receptor was taken from a woman in her 30s in good health and CMV-seropositive. The sequenced sample was PBMCs. The chain combines TRBV6-5 with TRBJ1-2, with 7 bases aligning to TRBD1. CDR3 region: CASSSDRVQGYTF. CDR3 DNA: TGTGCCAGCAGTTCTGACAGGGTTCAGGGCTACACCTTC.